The next 28 T cell receptor beta chains were all read from a single sample in a study of metastatic and nonmetastatic thyroid tumors (dated by TCRdb to 2020 to 2022). No patient had received any treatment before thyroid surgery. Library generation was performed with PCR. Sequencing used an Illumina HiSeq 4000. The public reads were quality trimmed at Q25 with fastp and then assembled into clones with MiXCR by TCRdb, keeping productive beta chains. The sample table lists roughly 6,900 clones, 25% to 30% of them with a count of one. The top ten clonotypes cover about 15% of the sample. Source material: adjacent normal tissue. All receptors derive from a male donor with papillary thyroid cancer or a benign thyroid nodule (not recorded which). Some clones in this sample may be carry-over from other donors' samples.

This clone was observed a handful of times. The chain employs TRBV6-1 and TRBJ2-7; maybe TRBD1 (6 bases). Trimming took off 4 bases at V and 3 bases at J, with 10 bases between the two ends. The CDR3 consists of 13 residues. CDR1 MNHNS and CDR2 SASEGT come from the germline V gene. CDR3 protein: CASSARTVYEQYF. The CDR3 DNA reads as TGTGCCAGCAGTGCCCGGACAGTCTACGAGCAGTACTTC.

The genes are TRBV2 and TRBJ2-7, with 13 bases matching TRBD2. CDR1 SNHLY and CDR2 FYNNEI come from the germline V gene. Trimming cost V 6 bases and J 2 bases; bases outside gene matches: 4. The CDR3 is 15 amino acids. For the CDR3, the DNA is TGTGCCAGCAGACCCGGACTAGCGGGAGCCTACGAGCAGTACTTC. It yields the protein CASRPGLAGAYEQYF.

This clone has only a few counts. This chain uses TRBV28 with TRBJ1-6; D unresolved. CDR1 is MDHEN and CDR2 is SYDVKM in the germline V gene. CDR3 length: 16 amino acids. Trimming left V 4 bases short and J 5 bases short, with 15 bases between. The CDR3 loop reads CASSSVAFGDNSPLHF. The CDR3 coding sequence is TGTGCCAGCAGTTCCGTGGCTTTCGGGGATAATTCACCCCTCCACTTT.

The gene calls are TRBV7-2 and TRBJ2-7, with TRBD2 identical over 9 bases. V gave up 5 bases and J gave up 3 bases; unmatched junction bases: 2. Germline assignment: CDR1 SGHTA and CDR2 FQGNSA. CDR3 length: 13 amino acids. CDR3 residues: CASSRTSDYEQYF. CDR3 coding DNA: TGTGCCAGCAGCAGGACTAGCGACTACGAGCAGTACTTC.

The DNA for the CDR3 is TGCAGTGCTAGAGCTTTCGGACAGGGGAACACTGAAGCTTTCTTT. Residues: CSARAFGQGNTEAFF. The V gene is TRBV20-1, the J gene TRBJ1-1; 8 positions agree with TRBD1. Losses at the gene ends were 1 base for V and 1 base for J; bases not matched to a gene: 5. This CDR3 region has 15 residues. Germline values: CDR1 DFQATT, CDR2 SNEGSKA (reference sequence).

The rearrangement links TRBV11-3 to TRBJ2-1; tentative D call: TRBD2 (6 bases). Germline V gives CDR1 SGHNT, CDR2 YENEEA. Trimming cost V 1 base and J 4 bases, with 8 bases left between them. The CDR3 is 14 amino acids. CDR3: CASSLGGTYNEQFF. CDR3 bases: TGTGCCAGCAGCTTAGGGGGGACTTACAATGAGCAGTTCTTC.

This clone was found a few times. The J gene is TRBJ2-1, the V gene TRBV28; 7 nucleotides line up with TRBD1. The trim removed 5 bases at V and 1 base at J, leaving 11 bases unmatched. The CDR3 has 17 residues. Germline V gene sequence: CDR1 MDHEN, CDR2 SYDVKM. The CDR3 nucleotides read TGTGCCAGCAGTCCTTTCCTGGGGACAGCGTCCTACAATGAGCAGTTCTTC. Its protein product is CASSPFLGTASYNEQFF.

This clone was seen ten or more times. The CDR3: CASTPPVTEAFF. CDR3 nucleotide sequence: TGTGCCAGTACCCCCCCGGTGACTGAAGCTTTCTTT. The chain recombines TRBV19 with TRBJ1-1; D is ambiguous. Trimming took 7 bases from V and 5 from J, leaving 11 bases between them. In germline, CDR1 is LNHDA, CDR2 SQIVND (reference sequence). The CDR3 totals 12 residues.

By proportion, this clone is large. CDR3 nucleotide sequence: TGCAGTGCTGCCCCCGGGACTAGAGGGGAGCAGTACTTC. It yields the protein CSAAPGTRGEQYF. This chain joins TRBV20-1 and TRBJ2-7, with 8 positions matching TRBD2. The trim removed 5 bases at V and 7 bases at J, leaving 10 bases unmatched. The CDR3 is 13 residues long. Looked up from germline, CDR1 is DFQATT and CDR2 is SNEGSKA (reference sequence).

In this sample, this clone turned up many times. This clone may be a read error of a much larger clone one base away. This sample also contains other DNA sequences that code for the same CDR3. This chain connects TRBV18 to TRBJ2-7; D is perhaps TRBD2 (6 bases). The germline gives CDR1 KGHSH, CDR2 LQKENI. Trimming left V 8 bases short and J 0 bases short, with 14 bases between. CDR3 length: 14 amino acids. In DNA, the CDR3 is TGTGCCAGCGGGGGGACGGGCCTCTCCTACGAGCAGTACTTC. It translates to CASGGTGLSYEQYF.

The CDR3 region has the DNA TGCGCCAGCAGAATTGCTAGTAACACCGGGGAGCTGTTTTTT. It yields the protein CASRIASNTGELFF. The chain joins TRBV5-1 to TRBJ2-2; D is ambiguous. Trimming stripped 5 bases from V and 2 bases from J, with 10 bases between. Germline CDR1 is SGHRS and CDR2 is YFSETQ. The CDR3 is 14 residues long.

As to this clone: A much larger clone differs by one base, so this may be a read error. Distinct nucleotide sequences in the sample also encode this CDR3. The chain has TRBV20-1 and TRBJ2-7, with D hard to call. The CDR3 is made up of 14 amino acids. CDR1 and CDR2 (germline): DFQATT, SNEGSKA (reference sequence). Trimming took off 0 bases at V and 3 bases at J, with 12 bases between the two ends. The CDR3 region has the DNA TGCAGTGCTAGAGATCGAGACCTCGGCTACGAGCAGTACTTC. Protein sequence: CSARDRDLGYEQYF.

This clone rates as medium-sized. The chain carries TRBV2 and TRBJ1-5, with TRBD1 matching over 8 bases. J lost 7 bases, V lost 1 base, and 9 bases had no gene match. The CDR3 totals 16 residues. CDR1 and CDR2 (germline): SNHLY, FYNNEI. The chain's CDR3 is CASSEEGQALGQPQHF. As DNA, the CDR3 is TGTGCCAGCAGTGAAGAGGGACAGGCCCTTGGGCAGCCCCAGCATTTT.

V usage is TRBV12-3 or TRBV12-4 and J usage is TRBJ1-1, with D possibly being TRBD1 (5 bases). With 4 bases removed from V and 0 bases from J, the gap between germline ends came to 9 bases. The CDR3 extends over 14 amino acids. In DNA, the CDR3 is TGTGCCAGCAGTTCGGGACCGATGAACACTGAAGCTTTCTTT. Translation: CASSSGPMNTEAFF.

The V call is TRBV2, the J call TRBJ2-1; no clear D. The CDR3 is 13 residues long. Germline V gene data show CDR1 as SNHLY and CDR2 as FYNNEI. V was clipped by 6 bases and J by 3 bases, with 9 bases between them. In DNA, the CDR3 is TGTGCCAGCAGAGACCAACTCTACAATGAGCAGTTCTTC. Amino acids: CASRDQLYNEQFF.

This clone was observed a handful of times. One end of the junction fails to match germline, which may point to a read error. The rearrangement uses TRBV6-2 or TRBV6-3 and TRBJ2-1; D possibly matches TRBD1 or TRBD2 (5 bases each). Germline CDR1 is MNHEY and CDR2 is SVGEGT. This CDR3 comprises 16 residues. CDR3 nucleotide sequence: TGCGCCAGCAGTTCGAGAGAGAGGGGCCAACACAATGAGCAGTTCTTC. Its translation is CASSSRERGQHNEQFF.

This clone is medium-sized by share. A much larger clone differs from this one at a single base, so this may be a read error. Other DNA sequences from this sample encode an identical CDR3 as well. The rearrangement joins TRBV28 to TRBJ2-1, with D possibly matching TRBD2 (7 bases). The germline V gene has CDR1 MDHEN and CDR2 SYDVKM. The CDR3 contains 16 residues. CDR3 protein: CASSFLGGTPHNEQFF. The CDR3 DNA follows: TGTGCAAGCAGTTTCCTCGGGGGGACACCCCACAATGAGCAGTTCTTC. The full variable domain, its missing parts supplied by reference TRBV28 and TRBJ2-1, is DVKVTQSSRYLVKRTGEKVFLECVQDMDHENMFWYRQDPGLGLRLIYFSYDVKMKEKGDIPEGYSVSREKKERFSLILESASTNQTSMYLCASSFLGGTPHNEQFFGPGTRLTVL.

Sample share makes this clone medium-sized. The rearrangement uses TRBV20-1 and TRBJ1-2, with 7 bases identical to TRBD1. The CDR3 extends over 15 amino acids. V lost 0 bases, J lost 4 bases, and 8 bases stayed unmatched. Germline assignment: CDR1 DFQATT and CDR2 SNEGSKA (reference sequence). CDR3 protein: CSARDRAGGSYGYTF. CDR3 bases: TGCAGTGCTAGAGATCGGGCAGGGGGTAGCTATGGCTACACCTTC.

This chain links TRBV19 with TRBJ2-7; a possible D gene is TRBD1 (6 bases). The CDR3 loop spans 15 amino acids. The ends were cut back, 1 base at V and 4 bases at J, with 14 bases in the middle. Germline assignment: CDR1 LNHDA and CDR2 SQIVND (reference sequence). CDR3: CASSIAQGTRYEQYF. CDR3 in DNA: TGTGCCAGTAGTATAGCACAGGGAACCCGATACGAGCAGTACTTC. The full variable domain, in which reference TRBV19 and TRBJ2-7 provide the parts outside the CDR3, is DGGITQSPKYLFRKEGQNVTLSCEQNLNHDAMYWYRQDPGQGLRLIYYSQIVNDFQKGDIAEGYSVSREKKESFPLTVTSAQKNPTAFYLCASSIAQGTRYEQYFGPGTRLTVT.

This clone was found a few times. V is TRBV28 and J is TRBJ2-6; TRBD1 is a possible D gene (5 bases). Germline V gene data show CDR1 as MDHEN and CDR2 as SYDVKM. This CDR3 spans 15 amino acids. Trimming shortened V by 3 bases and J by 4 bases, and 10 bases separated the two germline ends. CDR3 protein: CASSFFRGGANVLTF. CDR3 coding DNA: TGTGCCAGCAGTTTTTTTAGGGGCGGGGCCAACGTCCTGACTTTC.

The genes are TRBV6-5 and TRBJ2-3, with 10 nucleotides matching TRBD2. The CDR3 is 16 amino acids. Unmatched junction bases numbered 1, after V lost 0 bases and J lost 1 base. The V gene's germline CDR1 is MNHEY and CDR2 SVGAGI. The DNA of the CDR3 is TGTGCCAGCAGTTACTCCGGGACTAGCGGCACAGATACGCAGTATTTT. Amino acids: CASSYSGTSGTDTQYF.

This clone is medium-sized in the sample. The rearrangement uses TRBV11-2 and TRBJ2-3; no firm D call. The V gene lost 0 bases and the J gene lost 7 bases, with 8 bases spanning the gap. This CDR3 is 13 amino acids long. Looked up from germline, CDR1 is SGHAT and CDR2 is FQNNGV. Here the CDR3 DNA reads TGTGCCAGCAGCTTAGAAACAGCAAATACGCAGTATTTT. As protein: CASSLETANTQYF.

By share, this clone ranks as medium-sized. The V and J genes are TRBV18 and TRBJ2-2; no definite D call. The V gene lost 0 bases and the J gene lost 1 base, with 0 bases spanning the gap. Germline assignment: CDR1 KGHSH and CDR2 LQKENI. This CDR3 region has 13 residues. The CDR3 DNA reads TGTGCCAGCTCACCACCGAACACCGGGGAGCTGTTTTTT. Amino acids: CASSPPNTGELFF. The whole variable domain, filled in from reference TRBV18 and TRBJ2-2, reads NAGVMQNPRHLVRRRGQEARLRCSPMKGHSHVYWYRQLPEEGLKFMVYLQKENIIDESGMPKERFSAEFPKEGPSILRIQQVVRGDSAAYFCASSPPNTGELFFGEGSRLTVL.

The chain combines TRBV20-1 with TRBJ2-1; D tentatively fits TRBD1 or TRBD2 (5 bases each). Germline V gene sequence: CDR1 DFQATT, CDR2 SNEGSKA (reference sequence). The CDR3 extends over 14 amino acids. V was trimmed by 4 bases and J by 5 bases, leaving 15 bases between them. This CDR3 is CSAIWDVWHNEQFF. DNA for the CDR3: TGCAGTGCTATTTGGGACGTCTGGCACAATGAGCAGTTCTTC.

The chain is built from TRBV19 and TRBJ2-7, with 7 bases fitting TRBD1. The CDR3 loop spans 14 amino acids. The V segment lost 4 bases and the J segment 2 bases; nucleotides outside the gene matches: 5. Germline V CDR1 and CDR2: LNHDA, SQIVND (reference sequence). CDR3 DNA sequence: TGTGCCAGTAGTACTAGACAGGGAACCTACGAGCAGTACTTC. The encoded protein is CASSTRQGTYEQYF.

On this clone: Sequence at one end of the junction differs from germline and may be a read error. The rearrangement links TRBV6-1 to TRBJ2-2, with D maybe TRBD1 (6 bases). Germline loops: CDR1 MNHNS, CDR2 SASEGT. The CDR3 covers 15 residues. CDR3: CAIKRTGTYTRELFF. The DNA for the CDR3 is TGTGCCATCAAGAGAACCGGGACATACACCCGGGAGCTGTTTTTT.

This clone is categorized as medium-sized. J is TRBJ2-1 and V is TRBV4-3, with D perhaps TRBD1 (5 bases). The CDR3 covers 15 residues. V gave up 0 bases and J gave up 15 bases, with 21 bases separating them. CDR1 and CDR2 from the germline V gene are LGHNA and YSLEER. The CDR3 DNA reads TGCGCCAGCAGCCAAGATCCCGGCCAGGGCCTACCCCTGTTCTTC. This codes for CASSQDPGQGLPLFF.

This clone was detected only a few times. This sequence joins TRBV21-1 and TRBJ2-3; the table's TRBD2 call for D was not verified on the DNA. TRBV21-1 is a known pseudogene. This CDR3 is built from 19 residues. The CDR3 protein is CASSSSYPTVRTSTDTQYF. CDR3 sequence (DNA): TGTGCCAGCAGCTCCTCCTACCCGACTGTGCGGACCAGCACAGATACGCAGTATTTT.